The 3 T cell receptor beta chains given below trace back to one sample, sequenced in a study of response to subunit inactivated influenza vaccine (dated by TCRdb to about 2018). The library came from RT-PCR. The sample was run on an Illumina HiSeq 2500. TCRdb passed the public sequencing reads through fastp at Q25 and MiXCR, retaining productive beta sequences. Every distinct CDR3 protein forms one entry, paired with its most common genes and DNA. For this sample there are 500,000 to 600,000 distinct CDR3 sequences; 12% appear just once. Clones ranked in the top ten supply 10% of the sample. Material: PBMCs from blood, obtained on the day of vaccination. The receptors derive from a man in his forties or fifties who received an inactivated influenza vaccine. Donor details come from another sample of the same person, matched by shared clones.

This clonotype has just a few counts. V usage is TRBV6-2 or TRBV6-3 and J usage is TRBJ2-2; D is ambiguous. Germline V gives CDR1 MNHEY, CDR2 SVGEGT. The CDR3 has 14 amino acids. Trimming shortened V by 8 bases and J by 4 bases, and 14 bases separated the two germline ends. CDR3 DNA: TGTGCCAGCGTATACAGCCCCACCACCGGGGAGCTGTTTTTT. Amino acid sequence: CASVYSPTTGELFF.

In this sample, this clonotype turned up a few times. This sequence may be a read error, since a much larger clone differs from it by one base. The chain is built from TRBV2 and TRBJ2-1, with 13 bases matching TRBD2. The CDR3 has 17 amino acids. Germline V gene data show CDR1 as SNHLY and CDR2 as FYNNEI. V shed 3 bases, J shed 5 bases, and the junction held 7 bases outside the gene matches. CDR3 region: CASSDPLLAGGHNEQFF. The DNA of the CDR3 is TGTGCCAGCAGTGATCCGTTACTAGCGGGAGGGCACAATGAGCAGTTCTTC.

This clonotype has just a few counts. The chain recombines TRBV29-1 with TRBJ1-5; 7 nucleotides match TRBD1. The V gene's germline CDR1 is SQVTM and CDR2 ANQGSEA. This CDR3 region has 14 residues. Trimming removed 6 bases from V and 6 bases from J; junction bases left unmatched: 11. The CDR3 protein is CSVRNRGPGQPQHF. The CDR3 nucleotides are TGCAGCGTCCGTAACAGGGGCCCGGGTCAGCCCCAGCATTTT.